Listed below are T cell receptor beta chains from one sample, sequenced in a study of a mutant IDH1 vaccine in newly diagnosed glioma. Produced via immunoSEQ multiplex PCR; TCRdb's table is partial and in-frame only. The sample yields fewer than 40,000 clones, roughly four fifths seen once. The material sequenced was PBMCs, taken from a glioma patient treated with radiotherapy, temozolomide or both. These receptors all come from a man in his thirties or forties with glioma. CDR3s include the opening cysteine and the closing phenylalanine or tryptophan. D genes are given only for firm matches. Size tells how often a clone was seen (once, few, many) or the class of an expanded clone, and some rows leave it out.

J gene: TRBJ2-5; D gene: .; V gene: TRBV11-3; clone size: .; CDR3 DNA: TGTGCCAGCAGCCGCGGCAGGGTCCAAGAGACCCAGTACTTC; CDR3 protein: CASSRGRVQETQYF
J gene: TRBJ2-7; D gene: TRBD1; V gene: TRBV5-4; clone size: .; CDR3 DNA: TGTGCCAGCAGCAGATACAGGGGGTACGAGCAGTACTTC; CDR3 protein: CASSRYRGYEQYF
J gene: TRBJ1-1; D gene: .; V gene: TRBV25-1; clone size: .; CDR3 DNA: TGTGCCAGCAGTGGCGTAGGGAACACTGAAGCTTTCTTT; CDR3 protein: CASSGVGNTEAFF
J gene: TRBJ1-2; D gene: .; V gene: TRBV18; clone size: .; CDR3 DNA: TGTGCCAGCTCACCACAGGGTGAGGTAGACTATGGCTACACCTTC; CDR3 protein: CASSPQGEVDYGYTF
J gene: TRBJ1-1; D gene: .; V gene: TRBV4-1; clone size: .; CDR3 DNA: TGCGCCAGCAGCCAAGATCTAGGTGGCAGGGGAGCTTTCTTT; CDR3 protein: CASSQDLGGRGAFF
J gene: TRBJ1-6; D gene: .; V gene: TRBV30; clone size: .; CDR3 DNA: TGTGCCTGGAGGATTAATTCACCCCTCCACTTT; CDR3 protein: CAWRINSPLHF
J gene: TRBJ1-1; D gene: .; V gene: TRBV6-5; clone size: .; CDR3 DNA: TGTGCCAGCAGTTACAGGTTTGGGTTAGAATCCACTGAAGCTTTCTTT; CDR3 protein: CASSYRFGLESTEAFF
J gene: TRBJ2-3; D gene: TRBD2; V gene: TRBV5-4; clone size: once; CDR3 DNA: TGTGCCAGCAGCTCCCCGGGAGGGGATACGCAGTATTTT; CDR3 protein: CASSSPGGDTQYF
J gene: TRBJ2-7; D gene: .; V gene: TRBV15; clone size: .; CDR3 DNA: TGTGCCACCAGCAGTCGAAGTGTCCTCGAGCAGTACTTC; CDR3 protein: CATSSRSVLEQYF
J gene: TRBJ1-4; D gene: .; V gene: TRBV27; clone size: once; CDR3 DNA: TGTGCCAGCAGTCAACACCGGGAAACTAATGAAAAACTGTTTTTT; CDR3 protein: CASSQHRETNEKLFF
J gene: TRBJ1-2; D gene: .; V gene: TRBV30; clone size: .; CDR3 DNA: TGTGCCTGGAGTGGCAGGCGAACAGCTGGCTACACCTTC; CDR3 protein: CAWSGRRTAGYTF
J gene: TRBJ2-1; D gene: TRBD1; V gene: TRBV19; clone size: .; CDR3 DNA: TGTGCCAGTAGCAATCCGGACAGGGCCGACAATGAGCAGTTCTTC; CDR3 protein: CASSNPDRADNEQFF
J gene: TRBJ1-1; D gene: .; V gene: TRBV9; clone size: .; CDR3 DNA: TGTGCCAGCAGCGCAGCGGGGGGAGGCACTGAAGCTTTCTTT; CDR3 protein: CASSAAGGGTEAFF
J gene: TRBJ2-2; D gene: .; V gene: TRBV25-1; clone size: .; CDR3 DNA: TGTGCCAGCAGTGGGGGGCGGGGCCGTCAAAGGGGCGGGGAGCTGTTTTTT; CDR3 protein: CASSGGRGRQRGGELFF
J gene: TRBJ1-1; D gene: .; V gene: TRBV7-2; clone size: .; CDR3 DNA: TGTGCCAGCAGCCCAGGGCGGGGGATCCGGACTGAAGCTTTCTTT; CDR3 protein: CASSPGRGIRTEAFF
J gene: TRBJ1-2; D gene: .; V gene: TRBV6-6; clone size: .; CDR3 DNA: TGTGCCAGCAGTTACTCAGTGCGGGGAGCCGGCTACACCTTC; CDR3 protein: CASSYSVRGAGYTF
J gene: TRBJ1-6; D gene: .; V gene: TRBV5-1; clone size: .; CDR3 DNA: TGCGCCAGCAGCTTGGTGGGGGTTCCCAATTCACCCCTCCACTTT; CDR3 protein: CASSLVGVPNSPLHF
J gene: TRBJ2-3; D gene: TRBD1; V gene: TRBV27; clone size: .; CDR3 DNA: TGTGCCAGCAGTTCCTGGGACAGTCCTAGCACAGATACGCAGTATTTT; CDR3 protein: CASSSWDSPSTDTQYF
J gene: TRBJ2-1; D gene: TRBD1; V gene: TRBV10-3; clone size: .; CDR3 DNA: TGTGCCATCAGTGAGCGGCACAGGGGTAATGAGCAGTTCTTC; CDR3 protein: CAISERHRGNEQFF
J gene: TRBJ2-7; D gene: TRBD1; V gene: TRBV19; clone size: .; CDR3 DNA: TGTGCCAGTAGTCCCGGAGTGGGCAGGACAGGGATAATTCCCTACGAGCAGTACTTC; CDR3 protein: CASSPGVGRTGIIPYEQYF
J gene: TRBJ2-7; D gene: TRBD2; V gene: TRBV19; clone size: .; CDR3 DNA: TGTGCCAGTAGTATCCGGGGACTAGCGGGAGTCGAGCAGTACTTC; CDR3 protein: CASSIRGLAGVEQYF
J gene: TRBJ2-7; D gene: TRBD1; V gene: TRBV7-2; clone size: once; CDR3 DNA: TGTGCCAGCAGCCGACCTCCCAACGGGACAGGGCGCTACGAGCAGTACTTC; CDR3 protein: CASSRPPNGTGRYEQYF
J gene: TRBJ1-1; D gene: TRBD1; V gene: TRBV28; clone size: .; CDR3 DNA: TGTGCCAGCAGTATCATACCGGGACAGGGATCTGAAGCTTTCTTT; CDR3 protein: CASSIIPGQGSEAFF
J gene: TRBJ2-1; D gene: TRBD2; V gene: TRBV29-1; clone size: few; CDR3 DNA: TGCAGCGTTGAGTTCGCGGGAGGGATAAACTCCTACAATGAGCAGTTCTTC; CDR3 protein: CSVEFAGGINSYNEQFF
J gene: TRBJ1-1; D gene: TRBD1; V gene: TRBV27; clone size: .; CDR3 DNA: TGTGCCAGCAGTTCCGTATCCCAGGGGGCCCCTAGGACTTTCTTT; CDR3 protein: CASSSVSQGAPRTFF
J gene: TRBJ2-3; D gene: TRBD2; V gene: TRBV10-3; clone size: .; CDR3 DNA: TGTGCCATCAGTACCACTAGCGGGAGGGCAACCACAGATACGCAGTATTTT; CDR3 protein: CAISTTSGRATTDTQYF
J gene: TRBJ1-1; D gene: .; V gene: TRBV15; clone size: few; CDR3 DNA: TGTGCCACCAGCAATAACCGTCCGGGCGGGGTAGGAATGACTGAAGCTTTCTTT; CDR3 protein: CATSNNRPGGVGMTEAFF
J gene: TRBJ1-1; D gene: .; V gene: TRBV6-5; clone size: few; CDR3 DNA: TGTGCCAGCCGGAATACATTGAACACTGAAGCTTTCTTT; CDR3 protein: CASRNTLNTEAFF
J gene: TRBJ1-1; D gene: .; V gene: TRBV19; clone size: .; CDR3 DNA: TGTGCCAGTAAATTCAGGGACACTGAAGCTTTCTTT; CDR3 protein: CASKFRDTEAFF
J gene: TRBJ1-2; D gene: .; V gene: TRBV1; clone size: .; CDR3 DNA: TGCACCAGCAGTGTTGGACGTTTGTGCGAGACCTATGGCTACACCTTC; CDR3 protein: CTSSVGRLCETYGYTF
J gene: TRBJ1-3; D gene: .; V gene: TRBV6-6; clone size: .; CDR3 DNA: TGTGCCAGCAGCCCCCTCCGGAAGGGGAACACCATATATTTT; CDR3 protein: CASSPLRKGNTIYF
J gene: TRBJ1-4; D gene: .; V gene: TRBV7-9; clone size: .; CDR3 DNA: TGTGCCAGCAGCTTAGGGGACCTGAGGAATGAAAAACTGTTTTTT; CDR3 protein: CASSLGDLRNEKLFF
J gene: TRBJ1-1; D gene: TRBD1; V gene: TRBV9; clone size: .; CDR3 DNA: TGTGCCAGCAGCGTAGTCAGGGGGATGAACACTGAAGCTTTCTTT; CDR3 protein: CASSVVRGMNTEAFF
J gene: TRBJ1-5; D gene: .; V gene: TRBV10-3; clone size: .; CDR3 DNA: TGTGCCATCAGTGGTGGATTTCTGAGCAATCAGCCCCAGCATTTT; CDR3 protein: CAISGGFLSNQPQHF
J gene: TRBJ1-1; D gene: .; V gene: TRBV5-1; clone size: .; CDR3 DNA: TGCGCCAGCAGCTTGGCCTATGACGCTGAAGCTTTCTTT; CDR3 protein: CASSLAYDAEAFF
J gene: TRBJ2-3; D gene: .; V gene: TRBV5-4; clone size: .; CDR3 DNA: TGTGCCAGCAGCTTGCCGTTCTTTGGTAGTAGAGATACGCAGTATTTT; CDR3 protein: CASSLPFFGSRDTQYF
J gene: TRBJ2-5; D gene: .; V gene: TRBV4-1; clone size: .; CDR3 DNA: TGCGCCAGCAGCCCAAGAGGGATCCAGGGGGAGACCCAGTACTTC; CDR3 protein: CASSPRGIQGETQYF